One sample yielded the 30 T cell receptor beta chains listed below, sequenced in a study of long-term antiretroviral therapy in people with HIV. The assay used was immunoSEQ (version v3.0), run at survey level. Sequencing used immunoSEQ multiplex PCR; TCRdb keeps in-frame clones, though not all of them. The sample consists of 30,000 to 35,000 clones, 60% to 75% of them appearing once. The source material was unsorted PBMCs, sampled 3 years after starting antiretroviral therapy. These receptors came from a man aged 45-65 years with HIV.

The chain employs TRBV14 and TRBJ2-3; possibly TRBD1 for D (5 bases). CDR1 and CDR2 from the germline V gene are SGHDN and FVKESK. The CDR3 spans 14 residues. V dropped 5 bases and J dropped 4 bases, with 13 bases sitting between them. The CDR3 nucleotides read TGTGCCAGCAGCTCCCCGAAAGGGGCAGATACGCAGTATTTT. This gives the protein CASSSPKGADTQYF.

J is TRBJ2-7 and V is TRBV29-1; 9 nucleotides match TRBD1. Germline V gives CDR1 SQVTM, CDR2 ANQGSEA. CDR3 length equals 12 residues. V gave up 7 bases and J gave up 2 bases; unmatched junction bases: 3. CDR3 coding DNA: TGCAGCGGAAGACAGGGGGCCTACGAGCAGTACTTC. Protein sequence: CSGRQGAYEQYF.

This sequence joins TRBV4-2 and TRBJ2-7, with 9 bases lining up with TRBD2. Germline assignment: CDR1 LGHNA and CDR2 YNFKEQ. With V trimmed by 0 bases and J by 5 bases, 5 bases remained unmatched. This CDR3 has 15 residues. CDR3 nucleotide sequence: TGTGCCAGCAGCCAAGAGCGCGGGACTAGCCACGAGCAGTACTTC. Amino acids: CASSQERGTSHEQYF.

CDR3 protein: CASSAWGTGELFF. The CDR3, as DNA: TGTGCCAGCAGCGCATGGGGAACCGGGGAGCTGTTTTTT. The chain couples TRBV9 to TRBJ2-2, with D hard to call. Trimming took 3 bases from V and 5 from J, leaving 8 bases between them. In germline, CDR1 is SGDLS, CDR2 YYNGEE. The CDR3 consists of 13 residues.

The J gene is TRBJ2-1, the V gene TRBV4-1; TRBD2 matches 9 bases. The CDR3 length is 15 residues. Germline CDR1 reads MGHRA; CDR2 reads YSYEKL. V lost 8 bases to trimming and J lost 5 bases; unmatched junction nucleotides: 10. In DNA form, the CDR3 reads TGCGCCAGCCGGGCGGGGCTAGCGGGAAACAATGAGCAGTTCTTC. Translation gives CASRAGLAGNNEQFF.

J is TRBJ2-7 and V is TRBV30; D is perhaps TRBD1 (6 bases). V was pared by 4 bases and J by 1 base, with 17 bases between. This CDR3 has 15 residues. In germline, CDR1 is GTSNPN, CDR2 SVGIG (reference sequence). The CDR3 region is CAWTKGQGISYEQYF. CDR3 sequence (DNA): TGTGCCTGGACAAAGGGCCAGGGGATATCCTACGAGCAGTACTTC. Combining the CDR3 with reference TRBV30 and TRBJ2-7 gives the whole variable domain SQTIHQWPATLVQPVGSPLSLECTVEGTSNPNLYWYRQAAGRGLQLLFYSVGIGQISSEVPQNLSASRPQDRQFILSSKKLLLSDSGFYLCAWTKGQGISYEQYFGPGTRLTVT.

The rearrangement links TRBV7-2 to TRBJ2-1, with D possibly matching TRBD1 (6 bases). Germline CDR1 and CDR2: SGHTA and FQGNSA. CDR3 length: 12 amino acids. The V end lost 5 bases, the J end lost 8 bases, and 10 bases lay between the germline ends. In DNA form, the CDR3 reads TGTGCCAGCAGCGTCAGGGGAGATGAGCAGTTCTTC. Its protein product is CASSVRGDEQFF.

This CDR3 reads CASSTLAGVPYEQYF. The CDR3 nucleotides read TGTGCCAGCAGTACACTAGCGGGGGTACCCTACGAGCAGTACTTC. This sequence joins TRBV6-5 and TRBJ2-7; 11 bases map to TRBD2. CDR1 MNHEY and CDR2 SVGAGI come from the germline V gene. The CDR3 totals 15 residues. The V gene end was trimmed by 5 bases and the J gene end by 2 bases; junction bases not matched to a gene: 5.

The chain uses TRBV7-2 and TRBJ1-1; D not resolved. This CDR3 contains 12 residues. The germline V gene encodes CDR1 SGHTA and CDR2 FQGNSA. The V and J ends lost 5 bases and 6 bases respectively, with 10 bases between them. The CDR3 region is CASSPRTAEAFF. The DNA for the CDR3 is TGTGCCAGCAGCCCCCGCACCGCTGAAGCTTTCTTT. The full variable domain, its missing parts supplied by reference TRBV7-2 and TRBJ1-1, is GAGVSQSPSNKVTEKGKDVELRCDPISGHTALYWYRQSLGQGLEFLIYFQGNSAPDKSGLPSDRFSAERTGGSVSTLTIQRTQQEDSAVYLCASSPRTAEAFFGQGTRLTVV.

V usage is TRBV6-6 and J usage is TRBJ1-4, with D possibly matching TRBD1 (5 bases). This CDR3 is 14 amino acids long. V lost 5 bases to trimming and J lost 8 bases, with 15 bases between them. Germline V CDR1 and CDR2: MNHNY, SVGAGI (reference sequence). CDR3 in amino acids: CASSADTGPEKLFF. For the CDR3, the DNA is TGTGCCAGCAGTGCGGACACGGGACCAGAAAAACTGTTTTTT.

This chain connects TRBV5-4 to TRBJ1-1; TRBD1 is a possible D gene (6 bases). Trimming took 1 base from V and 6 from J, leaving 13 bases between them. CDR3 length: 14 residues. CDR1 is SGHNT and CDR2 is YYREEE in the germline V gene (reference sequence). The chain's CDR3 is CASSLFKRGAEAFF. CDR3 in DNA: TGTGCCAGCAGCTTGTTCAAGAGGGGGGCTGAAGCTTTCTTT.

The gene calls are TRBV7-2 and TRBJ2-7; 15 positions agree with TRBD2. Germline CDR1 and CDR2: SGHTA and FQGNSA. CDR3 size: 16 residues. Unmatched junction bases numbered 4, after V lost 5 bases and J lost 2 bases. CDR3 in amino acids: CASSPGLAGGTYEQYF. The CDR3 region has the DNA TGTGCCAGCAGCCCGGGACTAGCGGGGGGAACCTACGAGCAGTACTTC.

The chain recombines TRBV5-4 with TRBJ1-1, with D perhaps TRBD1 (6 bases). The CDR3 totals 15 residues. The V gene lost 5 bases and the J gene lost 1 base, with 15 bases spanning the gap. Germline-derived CDR1 and CDR2 are SGHNT and YYREEE (reference sequence). This CDR3 is CASSFPGAENTEAFF. The CDR3 region has the DNA TGTGCCAGCAGTTTCCCAGGGGCTGAGAACACTGAAGCTTTCTTT.

The gene calls are TRBV28 and TRBJ2-1; D gene ambiguous. V gave up 6 bases and J gave up 5 bases, with 17 bases separating them. CDR3 length equals 15 residues. CDR1 MDHEN and CDR2 SYDVKM come from the germline V gene. CDR3 DNA sequence: TGTGCCAGCAGCCGACTGGACGCCTTGAACAATGAGCAGTTCTTC. Encoded protein: CASSRLDALNNEQFF.

The V and J genes are TRBV11-3 and TRBJ2-2; D possibly corresponds to TRBD1 (5 bases). V was cut by 6 bases and J by 6 bases, with 11 bases left in between. Per the germline V gene, CDR1 is SGHNT and CDR2 is YENEEA. The CDR3 contains 13 residues. The CDR3 nucleotides read TGTGCCAGCAGTAAAGGGGCGGCCGGGGAGCTGTTTTTT. Translated: CASSKGAAGELFF.

V and J are TRBV6-6 and TRBJ1-1; 11 positions match TRBD1. Trimming took 2 bases from V and 4 from J; bases not matched to a gene: 3. Per germline, CDR1 MNHNY and CDR2 SVGAGI (reference sequence). The CDR3 totals 15 residues. The CDR3 here is CASSYGGTGGTEAFF. The CDR3 DNA reads as TGTGCCAGCAGTTACGGGGGGACAGGGGGCACTGAAGCTTTCTTT.

This chain's CDR3 is CSVVAGQATRGGNTIYF. CDR3 nucleotides: TGCAGCGTTGTGGCGGGACAGGCCACTCGAGGCGGAAACACCATATATTTT. The rearrangement joins TRBV29-1 to TRBJ1-3, with 8 bases fitting TRBD1. The trim removed 4 bases at V and 4 bases at J, leaving 15 bases unmatched. Germline V gives CDR1 SQVTM, CDR2 ANQGSEA. This CDR3 contains 17 residues.

This clone is a singleton in its sample. The chain joins TRBV4-3 to TRBJ1-4; perhaps TRBD1 as D (5 bases). CDR3 length: 17 amino acids. V lost 0 bases to trimming and J lost 1 base, with 12 bases between them. CDR1 is LGHNA and CDR2 is YSLEER in the germline V gene. CDR3 in DNA: TGCGCCAGCAGCCAAGATCCCTTCGACAGAACTAATGAAAAACTGTTTTTT. Translated: CASSQDPFDRTNEKLFF.

V usage is TRBV28 and J usage is TRBJ1-2, with TRBD1 matching over 9 bases. The CDR3 has 16 residues. V lost 5 bases, J lost 8 bases, and 15 bases stayed unmatched. Germline V gene data show CDR1 as MDHEN and CDR2 as SYDVKM. The CDR3 sequence is CASSAGTGGALGGYTF. As DNA, the CDR3 is TGTGCCAGCAGTGCAGGCACAGGGGGCGCTTTGGGCGGCTACACCTTC.

V gene TRBV29-1 combines with J gene TRBJ2-2, with D unresolved. The length of the CDR3 is 13 residues. CDR1 is SQVTM and CDR2 is ANQGSEA in the germline V gene. Deletions cut 0 bases from V and 4 bases from J, with 6 bases between. CDR3 sequence (DNA): TGCAGCGTTGAAGATCATGGCACCGGGGAGCTGTTTTTT. Protein sequence: CSVEDHGTGELFF.

This clone was seen a few times. V usage is TRBV27 and J usage is TRBJ1-1; D is perhaps TRBD1 (5 bases). Deletions cut 6 bases from V and 5 bases from J, with 13 bases between. The germline V gene encodes CDR1 MNHEY and CDR2 SMNVEV (reference sequence). This CDR3 is built from 13 residues. The CDR3 sequence is CASSHRRDTEAFF. The CDR3 DNA is TGTGCCAGCAGCCACAGGAGGGATACTGAAGCTTTCTTT.

This chain links TRBV28 with TRBJ2-7, with D perhaps TRBD2 (6 bases). V lost 6 bases and J 5 bases, leaving 14 bases between the germline ends. Germline values: CDR1 MDHEN, CDR2 SYDVKM. The CDR3 runs to 13 residues. The CDR3, as DNA: TGTGCCAGCAGCCACCGGGACTTAAACGAGCAGTACTTC. This translates into CASSHRDLNEQYF.

The chain couples TRBV7-8 to TRBJ1-5, with D perhaps matching TRBD1 (5 bases). The V gene's germline CDR1 is SGHVS and CDR2 FQNEAQ. The CDR3 is 14 residues long. V dropped 1 base and J dropped 3 bases, with 7 bases sitting between them. CDR3 residues: CASSLDRYNQPQHF. CDR3 bases: TGTGCCAGCAGCTTAGACAGGTACAATCAGCCCCAGCATTTT.

The V gene is TRBV2, the J gene TRBJ2-5, with D possibly being TRBD1 (6 bases). Germline V lookup: CDR1 SNHLY, CDR2 FYNNEI. This CDR3 has 14 amino acids. V was clipped by 5 bases and J by 7 bases, with 17 bases between them. The DNA of the CDR3 is TGTGCCAGCAGTTGGGCAGACCAAGGGGGGACCCAGTACTTC. Translated, it gives CASSWADQGGTQYF.

The chain employs TRBV4-1 and TRBJ2-2; D possibly corresponds to TRBD2 (5 bases). The V gene's germline CDR1 is MGHRA and CDR2 YSYEKL. There are 16 residues in the CDR3. V lost 4 bases and J 0 bases, leaving 12 bases between the germline ends. CDR3 region: CASSPRGFANTGELFF. CDR3 DNA sequence: TGCGCCAGCAGCCCGAGAGGGTTCGCGAACACCGGGGAGCTGTTTTTT.

CDR3 amino acids: CASSQERQGRPGGYGYTF. The DNA for the CDR3 is TGTGCCAGCAGCCAAGAGAGACAAGGACGTCCGGGAGGCTATGGCTACACCTTC. The chain has TRBV4-2 and TRBJ1-2; no definite D call. V was pared by 0 bases and J by 4 bases, with 21 bases between. The CDR3 loop spans 18 amino acids. Per the germline V gene, CDR1 is LGHNA and CDR2 is YNFKEQ.

The V gene is TRBV6-4, the J gene TRBJ2-3; 10 bases agree with TRBD2. Trimming at V came to 2 bases and at J to 2 bases, leaving 10 bases not matched to a gene. This CDR3 is 18 amino acids long. The V gene's germline CDR1 is MRHNA and CDR2 SNTAGT. The CDR3 reads CASSDRGLASGNTDTQYF. The CDR3 bases are TGTGCCAGCAGTGACCGGGGACTAGCGAGTGGAAACACAGATACGCAGTATTTT.

The chain recombines TRBV4-3 with TRBJ2-1, with 8 bases fitting TRBD2. V lost 4 bases to trimming and J lost 8 bases; unmatched junction nucleotides: 7. There are 14 residues in the CDR3. CDR1 and CDR2 (germline): LGHNA, YSLEER. The CDR3 bases are TGCGCCAGCAGCCGAGCGGGGGTCGGCGATGAGCAGTTCTTC. Translated: CASSRAGVGDEQFF.

The rearrangement joins TRBV13 to TRBJ2-5, with D possibly being TRBD2 (6 bases). Germline V gives CDR1 PRHDT, CDR2 FYEKMQ (reference sequence). Trimming took off 2 bases at V and 5 bases at J, with 9 bases between the two ends. The CDR3 totals 13 residues. The CDR3 here is CASSLWDSETQYF. CDR3 sequence (DNA): TGTGCCAGCAGCTTATGGGACTCGGAGACCCAGTACTTC.

This clone was seen just once. The genes are TRBV7-9 and TRBJ2-5; possible D gene TRBD1, 7 bases. The germline V gene encodes CDR1 SEHNR and CDR2 FQNEAQ (reference sequence). V gave up 5 bases and J gave up 4 bases, with 17 bases separating them. This CDR3 comprises 15 residues. In nucleotides, the CDR3 is TGTGCCAGCAGCCGATCCGGGACAGCGGGAGAGACCCAGTACTTC. As protein: CASSRSGTAGETQYF.